The 24 T cell receptor beta chains listed next were all sequenced from one sample in a study of blood T cell repertoires in COVID-19 (dated by TCRdb to 2020 to 2022). Libraries came from the immunoSEQ multiplex PCR assay. TCRdb limited this immuneACCESS table to in-frame rearrangements with V and J called. A share of clones is missing; checked studies link under half to unresolved V genes, and the rest is unexplained. The sample table shows fewer than 45,000 clones, and 80% are seen once. Around 20% of the sample is taken by the ten largest. The sequenced material came from peripheral blood. These receptors all come from an older man with acute or convalescent COVID-19.

The gene calls are TRBV4-3 and TRBJ2-1; 7 bases align to TRBD1. Trimming removed 4 bases from V and 0 bases from J; junction bases left unmatched: 9. The CDR3 consists of 17 residues. CDR1 is LGHNA and CDR2 is YSLEER in the germline V gene. This chain's CDR3 is CASSLQTTGFSYNEQFF. The CDR3 DNA follows: TGCGCCAGCAGCCTCCAAACGACAGGGTTCTCCTACAATGAGCAGTTCTTC.

Note on this clone: In the same sample, other DNA sequences code for this CDR3. The chain employs TRBV18 and TRBJ1-4, with D hard to call. The CDR3 contains 14 residues. CDR1 and CDR2 (germline): KGHSH, LQKENI. Trimming removed 2 bases from V and 5 bases from J, with 9 bases in between. CDR3 region: CASSPGLGNEKLFF. The CDR3 bases are TGTGCCAGCTCACCAGGACTGGGGAATGAAAAACTGTTTTTT.

The V and J genes are TRBV18 and TRBJ2-1, with TRBD2 matching over 7 bases. Per germline, CDR1 KGHSH and CDR2 LQKENI. The CDR3 loop spans 15 amino acids. After removal of 6 bases from V and 4 bases from J, the junction contained 9 bases not matched to a gene. The CDR3 bases are TGTGCCAGCTCCCGCGGGGGAGCGGCTTACAATGAGCAGTTCTTC. This gives the protein CASSRGGAAYNEQFF.

V and J are TRBV11-3 and TRBJ2-3; D is perhaps TRBD2 (5 bases). V dropped 5 bases and J dropped 7 bases, with 13 bases sitting between them. The germline CDR1 and CDR2 sequences are SGHNT and YENEEA. This CDR3 spans 13 amino acids. The CDR3 here is CASSPSERNTQYF. The DNA of the CDR3 is TGTGCCAGCAGCCCCTCCGAGCGGAATACGCAGTATTTT.

The chain recombines TRBV5-5 with TRBJ1-6, with 10 bases aligning to TRBD1. Per germline, CDR1 SGHKS and CDR2 YYEKEE (reference sequence). The CDR3 sequence is 15 residues long. V shed 0 bases and J 7 bases; nucleotides not matched to a gene: 1. CDR3 sequence: CASSLEGQGNSPLHF. The CDR3 DNA reads as TGTGCCAGCAGCTTGGAGGGACAGGGGAATTCACCCCTCCACTTT.

The V gene is TRBV6-5, the J gene TRBJ1-1; 7 bases are shared with TRBD1. J gave up 0 bases and V 7 bases, and 8 bases lay outside the gene matches. CDR3 size: 15 residues. CDR1 is MNHEY, CDR2 SVGAGI, per germline. The CDR3 here is CASILTGTLNTEAFF. The CDR3 nucleotides read TGTGCCAGCATCCTGACAGGGACGTTGAACACTGAAGCTTTCTTT.

This clone occurred a few times. The gene calls are TRBV4-3 and TRBJ1-3; D is perhaps TRBD1 (6 bases). The CDR3 spans 19 residues. V lost 0 bases and J lost 5, with 23 bases in between. CDR1 is LGHNA, CDR2 YSLEER, per germline. For the CDR3, the DNA is TGCGCCAGCAGCCAAGATCGGTTCCTACCGGGGACACTAAGAAACACCATATATTTT. Its translation: CASSQDRFLPGTLRNTIYF.

This rearrangement joins TRBV7-6 to TRBJ2-3; weak D call: TRBD2 (6 bases). CDR1 and CDR2 (germline): SGHVS, FNYEAQ. The CDR3 covers 14 residues. Between the trimmed V and J ends, which lost 1 base and 5 bases, there was a span of 10 bases. CDR3 loop: CASSLGRRGDTQYF. CDR3 coding DNA: TGTGCCAGCAGCTTAGGTAGGAGGGGAGATACGCAGTATTTT.

The V and J genes are TRBV27 and TRBJ1-2; the D gene is possibly TRBD1 (6 bases). Trimming cost V 6 bases and J 4 bases, with 15 bases left between them. The CDR3 sequence is 14 residues long. In germline, CDR1 is MNHEY, CDR2 SMNVEV (reference sequence). CDR3 protein: CASRDSHLTYGYTF. The DNA for the CDR3 is TGTGCCAGCAGGGACAGCCACCTCACCTATGGCTACACCTTC.

This clone was picked up one time. This sequence joins TRBV19 and TRBJ1-1; 9 bases align to TRBD1. With V trimmed by 4 bases and J by 6 bases, 9 bases remained unmatched. Germline CDR1 reads LNHDA; CDR2 reads SQIVND (reference sequence). The CDR3 contains 15 residues. The CDR3: CASSTPTGGKAEAFF. In DNA, the CDR3 is TGTGCCAGTAGTACCCCCACAGGGGGCAAGGCTGAAGCTTTCTTT.

This clone was recorded once. The chain is built from TRBV19 and TRBJ1-2; no reliable D call. Trimming left V 5 bases short and J 4 bases short, with 11 bases between. This CDR3 is built from 13 residues. Germline lookup yields CDR1 LNHDA and CDR2 SQIVND (reference sequence). The CDR3 is CASSPSRVYGYTF. DNA of the CDR3: TGTGCCAGTAGTCCCTCGCGGGTCTATGGCTACACCTTC.

This clone was found once. This chain links TRBV5-4 with TRBJ2-2; a possible D gene is TRBD1 (6 bases). The CDR3 extends over 15 amino acids. V gave up 0 bases and J gave up 4 bases, with 10 bases separating them. CDR1 is SGHNT, CDR2 YYREEE, per germline (reference sequence). CDR3 nucleotides: TGTGCCAGCAGCTTGGATGTAGGGGGCACCGGGGAGCTGTTTTTT. Translation: CASSLDVGGTGELFF.

The V and J genes are TRBV9 and TRBJ2-1, with 9 bases identical to TRBD1. CDR1 is SGDLS, CDR2 YYNGEE, per germline. The CDR3 contains 15 residues. Losses at the gene ends were 4 bases for V and 6 bases for J; bases not matched to a gene: 8. CDR3 bases: TGTGCCAGCAGCCCGGGACAGGGAAGGGGCAATGAGCAGTTCTTC. Translation gives CASSPGQGRGNEQFF.

This clone was observed a few times. This sequence joins TRBV30 and TRBJ1-1; a possible D gene is TRBD1 (6 bases). The length of the CDR3 is 16 residues. V lost 3 bases and J 4 bases, leaving 21 bases between the germline ends. Per germline, CDR1 GTSNPN and CDR2 SVGIG (reference sequence). In DNA, the CDR3 is TGTGCCTGGAGCCCGGCGACAGGCCTCCCGAGCACTGAAGCTTTCTTT. Translation: CAWSPATGLPSTEAFF.

This clone was observed a handful of times. The gene calls are TRBV11-2 and TRBJ2-7; 7 positions match TRBD1. With V trimmed by 4 bases and J by 6 bases, 6 bases remained unmatched. The germline gives CDR1 SGHAT, CDR2 FQNNGV. The CDR3 length is 13 residues. CDR3 DNA sequence: TGTGCCAGCAGCTCGGGACAGCGGAGCGAGCAGTACTTC. Translated, it gives CASSSGQRSEQYF. Combining the CDR3 with reference TRBV11-2 and TRBJ2-7 gives the whole variable domain EAGVAQSPRYKIIEKRQSVAFWCNPISGHATLYWYQQILGQGPKLLIQFQNNGVVDDSQLPKDRFSAERLKGVDSTLKIQPAKLEDSAVYLCASSSGQRSEQYFGPGTRLTVT.

The chain couples TRBV6-2 or TRBV6-3 to TRBJ1-1, with TRBD1 as a possible D gene (6 bases). The CDR3 has 15 amino acids. Trimming took 2 bases from V and 4 from J, leaving 14 bases between them. Germline CDR1 is MNHEY and CDR2 is SVGEGT. Written as DNA, the CDR3 is TGTGCCAGCAGTTACGTCGAGGGGGTTATCACTGAAGCTTTCTTT. It translates to CASSYVEGVITEAFF.

The chain has TRBV7-2 and TRBJ2-3, with a possible D match to TRBD2 (5 bases). The CDR3 has 16 amino acids. V was clipped by 1 base and J by 4 bases, with 15 bases between them. The germline CDR1 and CDR2 sequences are SGHTA and FQGNSA. CDR3 loop: CASSLGGLTYADTQYF. The CDR3 bases are TGTGCCAGCAGCTTAGGCGGACTGACCTACGCAGATACGCAGTATTTT.

This chain joins TRBV7-2 and TRBJ2-7; the D is unclear. Germline lookup yields CDR1 SGHTA and CDR2 FQGNSA. V lost 4 bases and J lost 2, with 6 bases in between. The CDR3 contains 12 residues. The CDR3 coding sequence is TGTGCCAGCAGCTCCAACACCTACGAGCAGTACTTC. This gives the protein CASSSNTYEQYF. Full variable domain (rest looked up from reference TRBV7-2 and TRBJ2-7): GAGVSQSPSNKVTEKGKDVELRCDPISGHTALYWYRQSLGQGLEFLIYFQGNSAPDKSGLPSDRFSAERTGGSVSTLTIQRTQQEDSAVYLCASSSNTYEQYFGPGTRLTVT.

The chain combines TRBV28 with TRBJ1-2, with a possible D match to TRBD1 (5 bases). The V end lost 7 bases, the J end lost 2 bases, and 17 bases lay between the germline ends. The CDR3 length is 15 residues. Looked up from germline, CDR1 is MDHEN and CDR2 is SYDVKM. This chain's CDR3 is CASITSGLINYGYTF. In nucleotides, the CDR3 is TGTGCCAGCATTACCTCGGGACTCATAAACTATGGCTACACCTTC.

The genes are TRBV29-1 and TRBJ1-2; 9 positions agree with TRBD1. V dropped 7 bases and J dropped 4; count of bases not matched to a gene: 10. Germline values: CDR1 SQVTM, CDR2 ANQGSEA. The CDR3 is 14 amino acids. The CDR3 sequence is CSALGQGTFYGYTF. CDR3 DNA: TGCAGCGCCCTCGGACAGGGGACTTTCTATGGCTACACCTTC.

The rearrangement links TRBV6-5 to TRBJ1-2; TRBD1 aligns across 7 bases. CDR1 and CDR2 (germline): MNHEY, SVGAGI. The CDR3 loop spans 14 amino acids. V gave up 6 bases and J gave up 2 bases; unmatched junction bases: 6. CDR3 sequence (DNA): TGTGCCAGCAGAAACAGGGGTGCAAACTATGGCTACACCTTC. It translates to CASRNRGANYGYTF.

The V and J genes are TRBV2 and TRBJ2-6; no reliable D call. The CDR3 has 16 residues. V gave up 5 bases and J gave up 3 bases, with 14 bases separating them. The germline V gene encodes CDR1 SNHLY and CDR2 FYNNEI. The CDR3 region is CASSTEATFGANVLTF. The CDR3 nucleotides are TGTGCCAGCAGTACCGAGGCCACCTTTGGGGCCAACGTCCTGACTTTC. The whole variable domain, filled in from reference TRBV2 and TRBJ2-6, reads EPEVTQTPSHQVTQMGQEVILRCVPISNHLYFYWYRQILGQKVEFLVSFYNNEISEKSEIFDDQFSVERPDGSNFTLKIRSTKLEDSAMYFCASSTEATFGANVLTFGAGSRLTVL.

J is TRBJ2-5 and V is TRBV9, with TRBD2 matching over 15 bases. Germline values: CDR1 SGDLS, CDR2 YYNGEE. CDR3 size: 16 residues. V shed 3 bases and J 5 bases; nucleotides not matched to a gene: 5. CDR3 DNA sequence: TGTGCCAGCAGCGCGGGACTAGCGGGGGGAACGGAGACCCAGTACTTC. Protein product: CASSAGLAGGTETQYF. The full variable domain, with the rest looked up from reference TRBV9 and TRBJ2-5, is DSGVTQTPKHLITATGQRVTLRCSPRSGDLSVYWYQQSLDQGLQFLIQYYNGEERAKGNILERFSAQQFPDLHSELNLSSLELGDSALYFCASSAGLAGGTETQYFGPGTRLLVL.

The chain employs TRBV6-5 and TRBJ2-5; 7 bases map to TRBD2. J gave up 5 bases and V 6 bases, and 9 bases lay outside the gene matches. The CDR3 has 14 amino acids. Looked up from germline, CDR1 is MNHEY and CDR2 is SVGAGI. The CDR3 DNA reads as TGTGCCAGCAGAGCGGGGATACGGGGGGAGACCCAGTACTTC. Protein product: CASRAGIRGETQYF.